These 18 T cell receptor beta chains came from one sample sequenced in a study of shared clonotypes between healthy human individuals. Profiling relied on immunoSEQ multiplex PCR, and the TCRdb table lists in-frame clones only, not all of them. This sample has hundreds of thousands of clones, with 90% to 97% found just once. Naive CD8 cells were CD45RO-negative, positively selected for CCR7, excluding terminally differentiated effector memory CD45RA+ cells. Sequenced input: naive CD8+ T cells sorted from blood. Receptor source: a man under 40 in good health.

About this clone itself: Different DNA sequences within this sample yield the same CDR3. V and J are TRBV27 and TRBJ1-1; no reliable D call. V gave up 1 base and J gave up 3 bases, with 6 bases separating them. CDR3 length equals 13 residues. Germline V gene data show CDR1 as MNHEY and CDR2 as SMNVEV (reference sequence). CDR3 protein: CASSLFGDTEAFF. The CDR3 coding sequence is TGTGCCAGCAGTTTATTTGGGGACACTGAAGCTTTCTTT.

In this sample, this clone turned up a few times. This chain joins TRBV7-9 and TRBJ2-3; D remains ambiguous. Germline V gene sequence: CDR1 SEHNR, CDR2 FQNEAQ (reference sequence). V was shortened by 7 bases and J by 0 bases, with 8 bases between the two germline ends. This CDR3 contains 13 residues. In DNA, the CDR3 is TGTGCCAGCACCTTGCGTAGCACAGATACGCAGTATTTT. This codes for CASTLRSTDTQYF. Looking up the rest from reference TRBV7-9 and TRBJ2-3 gives the full variable domain: DTGVSQNPRHKITKRGQNVTFRCDPISEHNRLYWYRQTLGQGPEFLTYFQNEAQLEKSRLLSDRFSAERPKGSFSTLEIQRTEQGDSAMYLCASTLRSTDTQYFGPGTRLTVL.

V gene TRBV13 combines with J gene TRBJ2-7, with D possibly TRBD1 on 6 matching bases. Germline assignment: CDR1 PRHDT and CDR2 FYEKMQ (reference sequence). Between the trimmed V and J ends, which lost 1 base and 3 bases, there was a span of 10 bases. CDR3 length: 14 residues. The CDR3 spells CASSLDRAGYEQYF. CDR3 bases: TGTGCCAGCAGCTTAGACAGGGCCGGCTACGAGCAGTACTTC.

This clone was recorded once. The V call is TRBV6-5, the J call TRBJ2-7; TRBD1 is a possible D gene (5 bases). The CDR3 sequence is 14 residues long. The germline V and J ends were trimmed by 0 bases and 3 bases, with 9 bases remaining between them. Germline-derived CDR1 and CDR2 are MNHEY and SVGAGI. CDR3 in DNA: TGTGCCAGCAGTTACTCCGACAGATACTACGAGCAGTACTTC. Its translation: CASSYSDRYYEQYF.

V gene TRBV13 combines with J gene TRBJ2-1, with 7 bases lining up with TRBD1. This CDR3 contains 14 residues. Looked up from germline, CDR1 is PRHDT and CDR2 is FYEKMQ (reference sequence). The V and J ends lost 6 bases and 7 bases, in that order; junction bases with no gene match: 9. The CDR3 coding sequence is TGTGCCAGCAGATACCGACAGGGAATGAATGAGCAGTTCTTC. It codes for CASRYRQGMNEQFF.

The chain combines TRBV5-4 with TRBJ2-7; the D call may be TRBD1 or TRBD2 (6 bases each). CDR1 and CDR2 from the germline V gene are SGHNT and YYREEE (reference sequence). V lost 4 bases and J lost 0, with 11 bases in between. The CDR3 length is 14 residues. In DNA form, the CDR3 reads TGTGCCAGCAGCACGCGGGACACCTCCTACGAGCAGTACTTC. Translated: CASSTRDTSYEQYF. The whole variable domain, filled in from reference TRBV5-4 and TRBJ2-7, reads ETGVTQSPTHLIKTRGQQVTLRCSSQSGHNTVSWYQQALGQGPQFIFQYYREEENGRGNFPPRFSGLQFPNYSSELNVNALELDDSALYLCASSTRDTSYEQYFGPGTRLTVT.

This chain uses TRBV25-1 with TRBJ1-1; D gene unclear. This CDR3 region has 14 residues. Trimming took 4 bases from V and 6 from J, leaving 15 bases between them. Germline V lookup: CDR1 MGHDK, CDR2 SYGVNS. Here the CDR3 reads CASSAVLVGAEAFF. CDR3 bases: TGTGCCAGCAGTGCCGTCTTGGTTGGTGCTGAAGCTTTCTTT.

V usage is TRBV19 and J usage is TRBJ2-7; 12 bases map to TRBD2. V trimming: 1 base; J trimming: 4 bases; junction bases outside the gene matches: 8. The CDR3 is made up of 17 amino acids. In germline, CDR1 is LNHDA, CDR2 SQIVND (reference sequence). The DNA of the CDR3 is TGTGCCAGTAGTATAGCCGACGGACTAGCGGGACTATACGAGCAGTACTTC. Amino acids: CASSIADGLAGLYEQYF.

This chain uses TRBV29-1 with TRBJ2-7, with D maybe TRBD2 (5 bases). With 3 bases removed from V and 6 bases from J, the gap between germline ends came to 15 bases. CDR1 SQVTM and CDR2 ANQGSEA come from the germline V gene. This CDR3 is 13 amino acids long. For the CDR3, the DNA is TGCAGCGTTGAGCAAATCGGGGTGAGCGAGCAGTACTTC. Translated: CSVEQIGVSEQYF.

V is TRBV5-4 and J is TRBJ1-2; unclear D gene. V was clipped by 0 bases and J by 2 bases, with 11 bases between them. Germline-derived CDR1 and CDR2 are SGHNT and YYREEE (reference sequence). The CDR3 has 15 residues. The CDR3 loop is CASSLGFGKNYGYTF. DNA of the CDR3: TGTGCCAGCAGCTTGGGGTTTGGCAAAAACTATGGCTACACCTTC.

The chain combines TRBV28 with TRBJ2-3; D is undetermined. Trimming removed 5 bases from V and 2 bases from J, with 5 bases in between. Germline CDR1 MDHEN, CDR2 SYDVKM. The CDR3 covers 12 residues. The CDR3 DNA is TGTGCCAGCAGTCCCAACACAGATACGCAGTATTTT. Protein: CASSPNTDTQYF.

The chain employs TRBV27 and TRBJ2-3; 9 bases are a match to TRBD2. V was clipped by 4 bases and J by 3 bases; unmatched bases: 17. This CDR3 is 19 amino acids long. The germline gives CDR1 MNHEY, CDR2 SMNVEV (reference sequence). The CDR3 sequence: CASSSYGLAGMSETDTQYF. The DNA of the CDR3 is TGTGCCAGCAGTTCCTACGGGCTAGCGGGGATGAGTGAAACAGATACGCAGTATTTT.

The rearrangement links TRBV15 to TRBJ2-1; TRBD1 agrees at 8 bases. Germline lookup yields CDR1 LNHNV and CDR2 YYDKDF (reference sequence). The CDR3 runs 14 residues. Germline trimming cut 2 bases from V and 9 bases from J; bases unmatched to any gene: 6. CDR3 region: CATSRSQGATEQFF. As DNA, the CDR3 is TGTGCCACCAGCAGATCCCAGGGGGCCACTGAGCAGTTCTTC.

This clone has just one count. This rearrangement joins TRBV29-1 to TRBJ2-5; D is undetermined. V dropped 0 bases and J dropped 5 bases, with 7 bases sitting between them. The CDR3 covers 12 residues. Germline-derived CDR1 and CDR2 are SQVTM and ANQGSEA. The CDR3 is CSVEDLSETQYF. CDR3 DNA sequence: TGCAGCGTTGAAGATCTGTCGGAGACCCAGTACTTC. The full variable domain, its missing parts supplied by reference TRBV29-1 and TRBJ2-5, is SAVISQKPSRDICQRGTSLTIQCQVDSQVTMMFWYRQQPGQSLTLIATANQGSEATYESGFVIDKFPISRPNLTFSTLTVSNMSPEDSSIYLCSVEDLSETQYFGPGTRLLVL.

This chain links TRBV11-2 with TRBJ2-7; 9 nucleotides agree with TRBD1. This CDR3 contains 18 residues. J was trimmed by 3 bases and V by 0 bases; bases with no gene match: 12. Looked up from germline, CDR1 is SGHAT and CDR2 is FQNNGV. In nucleotides, the CDR3 is TGTGCCAGCAGCTTAGAGCTGGCGGGACAGGGCTTCCACTACGAGCAGTACTTC. It is translated as CASSLELAGQGFHYEQYF.

The chain recombines TRBV27 with TRBJ2-1; a weak D match, TRBD2 (5 bases). Germline lookup yields CDR1 MNHEY and CDR2 SMNVEV (reference sequence). This CDR3 region has 12 residues. Trimming removed 6 bases from V and 6 bases from J, with 9 bases in between. In DNA form, the CDR3 reads TGTGCCAGCAGGAGGGTCACCAATGAGCAGTTCTTC. It specifies CASRRVTNEQFF.

The chain is built from TRBV27 and TRBJ2-7; 7 bases agree with TRBD1. The length of the CDR3 is 16 residues. Trimming removed 6 bases from V and 3 bases from J; junction bases left unmatched: 14. Germline V CDR1 and CDR2: MNHEY, SMNVEV (reference sequence). DNA of the CDR3: TGTGCCAGCAGACTGACAGGGCGTGGAGCTATCTACGAGCAGTACTTC. Its translation is CASRLTGRGAIYEQYF.

The rearrangement uses TRBV21-1 and TRBJ2-7; the D segment call TRBD1 is taken from the table without a DNA check. TRBV21-1 is labeled a pseudogene. This CDR3 region has 15 residues. CDR3 bases: TGTGCCAGCTCAAAAGGAGAGGGACAGACCTACGAGCAGTACTTC. Protein product: CASSKGEGQTYEQYF.